Presented here are 4 T cell receptor beta chains from one specimen sequenced in a study of cytomegalovirus exposure and HLA in healthy donors. The primer mix had 60 Vbeta and 13 Jbeta primers. Here immunoSEQ multiplex PCR was the method, and the copy in TCRdb shows in-frame clones only, minus some. Here the sample spans hundreds of thousands of clones, 70% to 85% being singletons. Sequenced sample: PBMCs. These receptors were taken from a woman aged 60 to 75 in good health and CMV-seropositive.

The chain recombines TRBV28 with TRBJ2-3; 8 bases are shared with TRBD1. Per the germline V gene, CDR1 is MDHEN and CDR2 is SYDVKM. There are 12 residues in the CDR3. V shed 8 bases, J shed 6 bases, and the junction held 4 bases outside the gene matches. CDR3 loop: CASGQGWDTQYF. In nucleotides, the CDR3 is TGTGCCAGCGGACAGGGTTGGGATACGCAGTATTTT.

This clone has only one observation. CDR3 protein: CASSLRTGRNSPLHF. CDR3 nucleotide sequence: TGTGCCAGCAGCCTTAGGACAGGGAGGAATTCACCCCTCCACTTT. This rearrangement joins TRBV6-1 to TRBJ1-6; 8 bases are shared with TRBD1. V was pared by 6 bases and J by 7 bases, with 8 bases of the junction left unmatched. Germline V lookup: CDR1 MNHNS, CDR2 SASEGT. The CDR3 consists of 15 residues.

The chain carries TRBV4-2 and TRBJ2-5; D not certain. Trimming took 1 base from V and 1 from J, leaving 13 bases between them. This CDR3 spans 16 amino acids. CDR1 and CDR2 from the germline V gene are LGHNA and YNFKEQ. This chain's CDR3 is CASSQVQKNSQETQYF. Here the CDR3 DNA reads TGTGCCAGCAGCCAAGTGCAGAAGAATTCCCAAGAGACCCAGTACTTC.

The sample holds a few counts of this clone. The chain carries TRBV5-1 and TRBJ1-1; weak D call: TRBD1 (5 bases). V gave up 2 bases and J gave up 3 bases, with 8 bases separating them. CDR1 and CDR2 from the germline V gene are SGHRS and YFSETQ. The CDR3 totals 13 residues. CDR3 protein: CASSFQGDTEAFF. For the CDR3, the DNA is TGCGCCAGCAGCTTTCAGGGTGACACTGAAGCTTTCTTT.